The 23 T cell receptor beta chains in this list originate from one sample, sequenced in a study of regulatory T cells in long-lasting Graves disease. TCR beta libraries were built with iRepertoire HTBI primers and Arm-PCR of CDR3 regions. Each CDR3 protein is one row after TCRdb ran MiXCR on the multiplex PCR reads. The sample includes around 480,000 distinct CDR3 sequences, more than 15% of them seen just once. The time point here: newly diagnosed GD, antithyroid drugs for less than 3 months. PBMC-extracted RNA yielded the TCR library. These sequences were also reported in another study, on T cells in Graves' hyperthyroidism and ophthalmopathy.

Source: peripheral blood mononuclear cells (PBMCs), taken at new diagnosis, from a patient treated with antithyroid drugs. These TCRs come from a woman aged 40-60 years with Graves disease.

Ten or more counts support this clonotype. This chain uses TRBV28 with TRBJ1-2; unclear D gene. CDR1 and CDR2 from the germline V gene are MDHEN and SYDVKM. The V gene lost 4 bases and the J gene lost 1 base, with 19 bases spanning the gap. The CDR3 extends over 17 amino acids. This CDR3 reads CASSSPADHSLNYGYTF. The CDR3 DNA follows: TGTGCCAGCAGTTCCCCGGCAGATCATTCCCTTAACTATGGCTACACCTTC.

The chain joins TRBV2 to TRBJ2-3; D gene unclear. The CDR3 loop spans 13 amino acids. With 5 bases removed from V and 4 bases from J, the gap between germline ends came to 10 bases. Germline CDR1 SNHLY, CDR2 FYNNEI. The CDR3 is CASSNPGADTQYF. In DNA form, the CDR3 reads TGTGCCAGCAGTAACCCGGGCGCAGATACGCAGTATTTT. The full variable domain, its missing parts supplied by reference TRBV2 and TRBJ2-3, is EPEVTQTPSHQVTQMGQEVILRCVPISNHLYFYWYRQILGQKVEFLVSFYNNEISEKSEIFDDQFSVERPDGSNFTLKIRSTKLEDSAMYFCASSNPGADTQYFGPGTRLTVL.

This clonotype was recorded at least ten times. The rearrangement joins TRBV2 to TRBJ1-5, with 10 bases lining up with TRBD1. V shed 4 bases and J 6 bases; nucleotides not matched to a gene: 6. The length of the CDR3 is 15 residues. In germline, CDR1 is SNHLY, CDR2 FYNNEI. CDR3 sequence reads: CASSVAGTGVQPQHF. The CDR3 coding sequence is TGTGCCAGCAGTGTAGCCGGGACAGGGGTTCAGCCCCAGCATTTT.

This clonotype appeared many times. This chain uses TRBV11-2 with TRBJ2-3; D remains ambiguous. The CDR3 totals 13 residues. The ends were cut back, 2 bases at V and 6 bases at J, with 9 bases in the middle. Germline V gene lookup returns CDR1 SGHAT and CDR2 FQNNGV. The CDR3 sequence is CASSLLGWDTQYF. CDR3 DNA sequence: TGTGCCAGCAGCTTATTAGGATGGGATACGCAGTATTTT.

This chain joins TRBV7-9 and TRBJ2-2, with 9 bases lining up with TRBD1. The CDR3 consists of 17 residues. Germline V lookup: CDR1 SEHNR, CDR2 FQNEAQ (reference sequence). V gave up 1 base and J gave up 4 bases; unmatched junction bases: 7. This CDR3 is CASSLGPGTGPTGELFF. Here the CDR3 DNA reads TGTGCCAGCAGCTTAGGGCCCGGGACAGGGCCCACCGGGGAGCTGTTTTTT.

There are a few counts of this clonotype. DNA of the CDR3: TGTGCCAGCAGCTTAGCCGGGGCGGGAGGCTACACCTTC. It is translated as CASSLAGAGGYTF. The J gene is TRBJ1-2, the V gene TRBV7-2; TRBD1 might be the D (5 bases). Trimming pared 0 bases from V and 8 bases from J, leaving 10 bases between. The germline CDR1 and CDR2 sequences are SGHTA and FQGNSA. This CDR3 comprises 13 residues.

This sequence joins TRBV30 and TRBJ1-1, with no clear D. Germline CDR1 and CDR2: GTSNPN and SVGIG (reference sequence). The CDR3 has 13 residues. The V end was cut by 1 base, the J end by 2 bases, with 8 bases between. The CDR3 DNA sequence: TGTGCCTGGAGTGGTCAGTCCAACACTGAAGCTTTCTTT. Its translation is CAWSGQSNTEAFF.

The chain uses TRBV28 and TRBJ2-7, with TRBD2 matching 10 bases. Gene TRBJ2-5 matches the end of the DNA better, so the J call may be wrong. This CDR3 contains 15 residues. The V gene's germline CDR1 is MDHEN and CDR2 SYDVKM. This CDR3 is CASSGERGGRETQYF. Here the CDR3 DNA reads TGTGCCAGCAGCGGGGAGCGGGGGGGCCGGGAGACCCAGTACTTC.

This clonotype was picked up many times. The chain carries TRBV2 and TRBJ2-3, with 10 bases identical to TRBD2. CDR1 is SNHLY, CDR2 FYNNEI, per germline. The V gene end was trimmed by 8 bases and the J gene end by 5 bases; junction bases not matched to a gene: 10. This CDR3 contains 15 residues. In DNA, the CDR3 is TGTGCCAGCGGGGGCCTAGCGGGGGCACGAGATACGCAGTATTTT. Protein: CASGGLAGARDTQYF. The entire variable domain, with the rest obtained from reference TRBV2 and TRBJ2-3, is as follows: EPEVTQTPSHQVTQMGQEVILRCVPISNHLYFYWYRQILGQKVEFLVSFYNNEISEKSEIFDDQFSVERPDGSNFTLKIRSTKLEDSAMYFCASGGLAGARDTQYFGPGTRLTVL.

This clonotype was recorded many times. Mismatch with germline at one junction end may stem from a read error. The CDR3 DNA follows: TGTGCCAACAGTTCCTCCGGGACTTTCTACAATGAGCAGTTCTTC. This codes for CANSSSGTFYNEQFF. This chain connects TRBV6-2 or TRBV6-3 to TRBJ2-1, with a weak D call TRBD2 (6 bases). The CDR3 is made up of 15 amino acids. Per germline, CDR1 MNHEY and CDR2 SVGEGT.

The chain is built from TRBV4-1 and TRBJ2-1, with D tentatively TRBD1 (5 bases). The CDR3 consists of 17 residues. Per germline, CDR1 MGHRA and CDR2 YSYEKL. V lost 1 base to trimming and J lost 1 base, with 14 bases between them. CDR3 protein: CASSQGGAGFSYNEQFF. CDR3 DNA sequence: TGCGCCAGCAGCCAAGGGGGCGCAGGGTTTTCCTACAATGAGCAGTTCTTC.

This clonotype has just a few counts. The chain couples TRBV10-2 to TRBJ2-7, with 9 bases lining up with TRBD2. Losses at the gene ends were 6 bases for V and 2 bases for J; bases not matched to a gene: 11. Germline CDR1 WSHSY, CDR2 SAAADI. The CDR3 loop spans 16 amino acids. The CDR3 nucleotides are TGCGCCAGCAGACTATCTTTAGCGGGAGATCCCTACGAGCAGTACTTC. It encodes CASRLSLAGDPYEQYF.

This clonotype came up many times. Compared with germline, one end of the junction differs, possibly owing to a read error. The chain uses TRBV5-1 and TRBJ1-1, with D possibly being TRBD1 (6 bases). Germline V CDR1 and CDR2: SGHRS, YFSETQ. The CDR3 totals 14 residues. The CDR3 protein is CASSLQGMNTEAFF. CDR3 coding DNA: TGTGCCAGCAGCTTACAGGGCATGAACACTGAAGCTTTCTTT.

CDR3 in amino acids: CASSPPGTGVRSPLHF. The CDR3 DNA sequence: TGTGCCAGCAGCCCTCCGGGGACAGGGGTAAGATCACCCCTCCACTTT. The chain couples TRBV7-2 to TRBJ1-6; 10 bases are shared with TRBD1. This CDR3 is built from 16 residues. Germline V lookup: CDR1 SGHTA, CDR2 FQGNSA. Trimming took 5 bases from V and 10 from J; bases not matched to a gene: 11.

This clonotype came up many times. V and J are TRBV3-1 and TRBJ1-4; TRBD1 is a possible D gene (6 bases). Germline V gene data show CDR1 as LGHDT and CDR2 as YNNKEL (reference sequence). The V end was cut by 3 bases, the J end by 2 bases, with 13 bases between. The CDR3 spans 16 residues. CDR3 DNA: TGTGCCAGCAGCCATCCTACAGGGTTCACTAATGAAAAACTGTTTTTT. It translates to CASSHPTGFTNEKLFF.

As concerns this clonotype: It may be a read error: a sequence one base away is much more abundant. J is TRBJ2-3 and V is TRBV7-9; 10 bases match TRBD2. The CDR3 contains 18 residues. Germline CDR1 SEHNR, CDR2 FQNEAQ (reference sequence). CDR3 loop: CAGSLQGPGLALTDTQYF. CDR3 DNA: TGTGCCGGCAGCTTGCAAGGCCCGGGACTAGCGTTGACAGATACGCAGTATTTT.

The table lists this clonotype with a few counts. This sequence joins TRBV18 and TRBJ1-5, with TRBD1 matching 9 bases. This CDR3 is built from 15 residues. Germline V gives CDR1 KGHSH, CDR2 LQKENI. J gave up 6 bases and V 3 bases, and 6 bases lay outside the gene matches. The CDR3 is CASSPGQGTGQPQHF. In nucleotides, the CDR3 is TGTGCCAGCTCACCCGGACAGGGGACGGGTCAGCCCCAGCATTTT.

On this clonotype itself: Given a much more abundant clone one base away, this may be a read error. The J gene is TRBJ2-2, the V gene TRBV6-1; D is unclear. Trimming took off 6 bases at V and 7 bases at J, with 9 bases between the two ends. This CDR3 has 12 amino acids. Germline V CDR1 and CDR2: MNHNS, SASEGT. The CDR3 region is CASRSTSGELFF. As DNA, the CDR3 is TGTGCCAGCAGGTCCACCAGCGGGGAGCTGTTTTTT.

This clonotype was recorded many times. The junction differs from germline at one of its ends, possibly a read error. V usage is TRBV3-1 and J usage is TRBJ1-6; TRBD1 matches at 9 bases. There are 16 residues in the CDR3. From germline, CDR1 is LGHDT and CDR2 YNNKEL (reference sequence). The CDR3 region is CASSQEDRGRGSPLHF. The CDR3 region has the DNA TGTGCCAGCAGTCAAGAGGACAGGGGAAGAGGATCACCCCTCCACTTT.

This clonotype was detected many times. The chain joins TRBV10-3 to TRBJ2-7; tentative D call: TRBD1 (6 bases). Per the germline V gene, CDR1 is ENHRY and CDR2 is SYGVKD. There are 11 residues in the CDR3. V was cut by 3 bases and J by 6 bases, with 6 bases left in between. This chain's CDR3 is CAISEGGEQYF. DNA for the CDR3: TGTGCCATCAGTGAAGGGGGCGAGCAGTACTTC.

This clonotype was found many times. The CDR3 spells CASSLDGARNTEAFF. In DNA form, the CDR3 reads TGTGCCAGCAGCTTAGATGGGGCTCGGAACACTGAAGCTTTCTTT. The chain employs TRBV7-9 and TRBJ1-1, with a possible D match to TRBD1 (5 bases). CDR3 size: 15 residues. With 1 base removed from V and 1 base from J, the gap between germline ends came to 10 bases. CDR1 and CDR2 (germline): SEHNR, FQNEAQ (reference sequence).

DNA for the CDR3: TGTGCCAGCAGTCAATCTTTACAGGGAAGCTATGGCTACACCTTC. This translates into CASSQSLQGSYGYTF. This sequence joins TRBV6-1 and TRBJ1-2; possible D gene TRBD1, 6 bases. CDR1 is MNHNS, CDR2 SASEGT, per germline. The CDR3 covers 15 residues. V gave up 5 bases and J gave up 4 bases, with 17 bases separating them.

This clonotype turned up a few times. The CDR3 loop reads CASSLAGGKANVLTF. The DNA for the CDR3 is TGTGCCAGCAGCTTAGCAGGGGGCAAGGCCAACGTCCTGACTTTC. The chain couples TRBV7-9 to TRBJ2-6; 7 positions agree with TRBD1. Germline V gives CDR1 SEHNR, CDR2 FQNEAQ (reference sequence). The CDR3 is 15 amino acids. With V trimmed by 0 bases and J by 6 bases, 2 bases remained unmatched. Combining the CDR3 with reference TRBV7-9 and TRBJ2-6 gives the whole variable domain DTGVSQNPRHKITKRGQNVTFRCDPISEHNRLYWYRQTLGQGPEFLTYFQNEAQLEKSRLLSDRFSAERPKGSFSTLEIQRTEQGDSAMYLCASSLAGGKANVLTFGAGSRLTVL.